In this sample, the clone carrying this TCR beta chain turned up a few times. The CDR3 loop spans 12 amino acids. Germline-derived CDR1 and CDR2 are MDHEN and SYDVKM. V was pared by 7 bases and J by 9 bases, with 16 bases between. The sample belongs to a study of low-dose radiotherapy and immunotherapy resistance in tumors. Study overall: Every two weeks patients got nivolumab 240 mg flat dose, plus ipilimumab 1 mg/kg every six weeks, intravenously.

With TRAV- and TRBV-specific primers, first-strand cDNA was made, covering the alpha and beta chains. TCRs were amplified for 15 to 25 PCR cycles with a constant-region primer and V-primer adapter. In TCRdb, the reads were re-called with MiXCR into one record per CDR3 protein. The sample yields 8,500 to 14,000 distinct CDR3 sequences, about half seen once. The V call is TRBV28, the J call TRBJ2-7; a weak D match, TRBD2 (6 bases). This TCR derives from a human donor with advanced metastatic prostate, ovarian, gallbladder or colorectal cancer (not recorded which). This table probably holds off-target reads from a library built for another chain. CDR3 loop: CASTDAGYWQYF. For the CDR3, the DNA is TGTGCCAGCACCGATGCGGGGTACTGGCAGTACTTC.